One T cell receptor beta chain is described in this entry. What it binds is not known. The source of the sample is a study of blood T cells in healthy people across ages. Whole-study findings and limits: A roughly linear age-dependent decrease characterized TCR beta diversity per million T cells.

With a J-beta primer mix and a sample-barcoded 5' primer, a second PCR ran about 7 to 12 cycles. TCRdb recomputed calls from the 5' RACE reads with MiXCR, one row per CDR3 protein. The sample has 1.6 million or so distinct CDR3 sequences; roughly 32% are singletons. The CDR3 contains 13 residues. V was cut by 7 bases and J by 2 bases, with 13 bases left in between. CDR1 is DFQATT, CDR2 SNEGSKA, per germline (reference sequence). The chain carries TRBV20-1 and TRBJ2-3; D uncertain. This TCR was sampled from a woman in her 30s in good health. Sequenced material: blood. For the CDR3, the DNA is TGCAGTGTCCAAAGCCCGAACACAGATACGCAGTATTTT. This translates into CSVQSPNTDTQYF.